This TCR beta chain is from a study of blood T cell repertoires in COVID-19. Study-wide context: PBMCs, B-cell-depleted T cells, or T cells provided the cDNA or gDNA that made up the material.

Germline-derived CDR1 and CDR2 are MNHNS and SASEGT. The ends lost 4 bases at V and 3 bases at J; junction bases unmatched: 12. The CDR3 has 16 residues. TCRdb's copy holds only in-frame clones and misses some; the assay was immunoSEQ multiplex PCR. The sample has approximately 200,000 clones; approximately 81% are singletons. This receptor was taken from a middle-aged man who had recovered from COVID-19. The V call is TRBV6-1, the J call TRBJ2-7, with 7 bases aligning to TRBD2. Sequencing was done on a sample of PBMCs or T cells enriched from blood (not recorded which). CDR3 loop: CASSVWGLAGNYEQYF. CDR3 coding DNA: TGTGCCAGCAGTGTATGGGGATTAGCGGGTAACTACGAGCAGTACTTC.